The 19 T cell receptor beta chains listed next were all sequenced from one sample in a study of shared clonotypes between healthy human individuals. Using immunoSEQ multiplex PCR, the repertoire was profiled, and TCRdb retains in-frame clones only, with some absent. The table includes about 1 million clones, under 80% detected once. Specimen: memory CD4+ T cells sorted from blood. Subset indicated: CD45RA-negative fraction. All receptors derive from a man between 18 and 35 years old in good health.

The V call is TRBV18, the J call TRBJ2-7; D call uncertain. Trimming shortened V by 3 bases and J by 0 bases, and 6 bases separated the two germline ends. Germline assignment: CDR1 KGHSH and CDR2 LQKENI. CDR3 length: 13 residues. CDR3: CASSPDVSYEQYF. CDR3 nucleotide sequence: TGTGCCAGCTCACCGGACGTCTCCTACGAGCAGTACTTC.

The chain carries TRBV5-6 and TRBJ1-2, with D perhaps TRBD1 (6 bases). The CDR3 covers 13 residues. V lost 4 bases to trimming and J lost 8 bases, with 15 bases between them. Germline CDR1 and CDR2: SGHDT and YYEEEE. The DNA of the CDR3 is TGTGCCAGCAGCCCAGTGGACAGAAAGGGCTACACCTTC. This encodes CASSPVDRKGYTF.

V is TRBV2 and J is TRBJ2-2; 8 nucleotides match TRBD2. V lost 5 bases to trimming and J lost 7 bases; unmatched junction nucleotides: 9. This CDR3 spans 15 amino acids. Germline V gene sequence: CDR1 SNHLY, CDR2 FYNNEI. The CDR3 DNA follows: TGTGCCAGCAGTTCACCCCGACTAGCGCACGGGGAGCTGTTTTTT. Amino acid sequence: CASSSPRLAHGELFF.

This chain joins TRBV27 and TRBJ2-1; D not resolved. Trimming cost V 6 bases and J 12 bases, with 15 bases left between them. CDR3 length: 12 residues. CDR1 and CDR2 (germline): MNHEY, SMNVEV (reference sequence). The CDR3 DNA follows: TGTGCCAGCAGCCAACTCGGACGTGGGCAGTTCTTC. Amino acids: CASSQLGRGQFF.

Concerning this clone: The sample holds other DNA sequences that translate to the same CDR3. The chain combines TRBV10-3 with TRBJ2-3; 8 bases map to TRBD2. The CDR3 runs to 15 residues. Losses at the gene ends were 3 bases for V and 0 bases for J; bases not matched to a gene: 2. CDR1 is ENHRY, CDR2 SYGVKD, per germline. Here the CDR3 DNA reads TGTGCCATCAGTGAATCTAGCGGGAGCACAGATACGCAGTATTTT. Translation gives CAISESSGSTDTQYF.

The chain combines TRBV2 with TRBJ1-1; a weak D match, TRBD1 (5 bases). Germline CDR1 SNHLY, CDR2 FYNNEI. The CDR3 loop spans 17 amino acids. Trimming cost V 2 bases and J 0 bases, with 16 bases left between them. The CDR3 protein is CASSENGIRQMNTEAFF. In DNA form, the CDR3 reads TGTGCCAGCAGTGAAAACGGCATTCGACAGATGAACACTGAAGCTTTCTTT.

CDR3 sequence: CASSPGITATNEKLFF. CDR3 sequence (DNA): TGTGCCAGCAGCCCAGGGATAACGGCAACTAATGAAAAACTGTTTTTT. This chain connects TRBV5-5 to TRBJ1-4; perhaps TRBD1 as D (5 bases). Trimming shortened V by 4 bases and J by 0 bases, and 13 bases separated the two germline ends. CDR3 length: 16 amino acids. The germline CDR1 and CDR2 sequences are SGHKS and YYEKEE (reference sequence).

The chain links TRBV5-1 to TRBJ1-1; no clear D gene. CDR1 and CDR2 (germline): SGHRS, YFSETQ. V lost 0 bases and J lost 2, with 14 bases in between. The CDR3 totals 16 residues. CDR3 sequence reads: CASSLGPQLINTEAFF. Here the CDR3 DNA reads TGCGCCAGCAGCTTGGGTCCCCAACTCATAAACACTGAAGCTTTCTTT.

Note on this clone: This is likely an artifact of a read error, given a far larger clone one base away. Other DNA sequences in this specimen translate into the identical CDR3. The genes are TRBV29-1 and TRBJ1-1; 7 bases map to TRBD1. Germline values: CDR1 SQVTM, CDR2 ANQGSEA. V shed 4 bases, J shed 2 bases, and the junction held 4 bases outside the gene matches. CDR3 size: 13 residues. In nucleotides, the CDR3 is TGCAGCGTTGTTAGGGACAGAAACACTGAAGCTTTCTTT. Translating gives CSVVRDRNTEAFF.

The DNA for the CDR3 is TGTGCCAGTAGTATTGCGGGCACAACAGGCTTCAATTCACCCCTCCACTTT. It is translated as CASSIAGTTGFNSPLHF. The chain has TRBV19 and TRBJ1-6; D perhaps matches TRBD1 (5 bases). Germline loops: CDR1 LNHDA, CDR2 SQIVND (reference sequence). The CDR3 consists of 17 residues. V was shortened by 3 bases and J by 7 bases, with 19 bases between the two germline ends.

The genes are TRBV30 and TRBJ1-1, with 7 bases matching TRBD1. The germline CDR1 and CDR2 sequences are GTSNPN and SVGIG (reference sequence). V lost 2 bases, J lost 6 bases, and 6 bases stayed unmatched. The CDR3 is made up of 13 amino acids. CDR3 nucleotide sequence: TGTGCCTGGAGTTCGACAGGGAATGCTGAAGCTTTCTTT. Translated: CAWSSTGNAEAFF.

The chain couples TRBV9 to TRBJ2-7; D call uncertain. CDR1 and CDR2 from the germline V gene are SGDLS and YYNGEE. This CDR3 comprises 15 residues. Trimming took off 4 bases at V and 3 bases at J, with 17 bases between the two ends. This CDR3 is CASSQSLSSNYEQYF. The DNA for the CDR3 is TGTGCCAGCAGCCAATCCTTGTCTAGTAACTACGAGCAGTACTTC.

The V call is TRBV10-3, the J call TRBJ1-6; 7 positions agree with TRBD1. The V gene end was trimmed by 4 bases and the J gene end by 8 bases; junction bases not matched to a gene: 5. Germline CDR1 ENHRY, CDR2 SYGVKD. There are 14 residues in the CDR3. This CDR3 is CAISAGTEYSPLHF. The CDR3 bases are TGTGCCATCAGTGCCGGGACAGAGTATTCACCCCTCCACTTT.

This chain joins TRBV5-1 and TRBJ1-3; 9 nucleotides line up with TRBD1. The CDR3 totals 17 residues. Trimming at V came to 0 bases and at J to 0 bases, leaving 4 bases not matched to a gene. Per the germline V gene, CDR1 is SGHRS and CDR2 is YFSETQ. The CDR3 here is CASSLGTGASSGNTIYF. In DNA, the CDR3 is TGCGCCAGCAGCTTGGGGACAGGGGCCAGCTCTGGAAACACCATATATTTT.

This clone has a handful of counts. As DNA, the CDR3 is TGTGCCACCCTCCCAGGACAGGGGGCGGGTGGCTACACCTTC. Its protein is CATLPGQGAGGYTF. V gene TRBV19 combines with J gene TRBJ1-2; 11 positions match TRBD1. From germline, CDR1 is LNHDA and CDR2 SQIVND (reference sequence). V gave up 10 bases and J gave up 7 bases; unmatched junction bases: 11. The CDR3 contains 14 residues.

V and J are TRBV7-8 and TRBJ1-5; TRBD1 agrees at 7 bases. The CDR3 runs 17 residues. V lost 4 bases to trimming and J lost 0 bases; unmatched junction nucleotides: 9. Germline V lookup: CDR1 SGHVS, CDR2 FQNEAQ. CDR3 in DNA: TGTGCCAGCAGCTGGGACAGCCGACGAAATAGCAATCAGCCCCAGCATTTT. Translating gives CASSWDSRRNSNQPQHF.

The chain links TRBV6-4 to TRBJ2-2; TRBD1 matches 9 bases. There are 13 residues in the CDR3. Germline V gene data show CDR1 as MRHNA and CDR2 as SNTAGT. Trimming at V came to 5 bases and at J to 9 bases, leaving 4 bases not matched to a gene. This chain's CDR3 is CASSPDRGRELFF. The CDR3 DNA reads as TGTGCCAGCAGTCCCGACAGGGGGAGGGAGCTGTTTTTT.

This clone was seen more than once but under ten times. The gene calls are TRBV6-6 and TRBJ2-3, with unresolved D. The germline gives CDR1 MNHNY, CDR2 SVGAGI (reference sequence). V lost 10 bases to trimming and J lost 7 bases, with 15 bases between them. CDR3 length: 12 amino acids. The CDR3 spells CATQHSGYTQYF. CDR3 DNA: TGTGCCACCCAACACTCCGGGTATACGCAGTATTTT.

The genes are TRBV9 and TRBJ2-1; D gene ambiguous. The V and J ends lost 7 bases and 5 bases respectively, with 10 bases between them. This CDR3 is 12 amino acids long. Germline V gene lookup returns CDR1 SGDLS and CDR2 YYNGEE. The CDR3 region is CASGFPDNEQFF. The CDR3 region has the DNA TGTGCCAGCGGGTTTCCAGACAATGAGCAGTTCTTC.